The 7 T cell receptor beta chains below come from one sample, sequenced in a study of response to subunit inactivated influenza vaccine. In TCRdb, the RT-PCR reads were re-called with MiXCR into one record per CDR3 protein. The sample consists of 650,000 to 800,000 distinct CDR3 sequences, roughly 18% of them appearing once. The sequences come from PBMCs from blood, collected around 5 days after vaccination. These receptors all stem from a man aged 45-65 years who received an inactivated influenza vaccine.

This chain connects TRBV29-1 to TRBJ2-7, with 8 bases aligning to TRBD2. Germline CDR1 reads SQVTM; CDR2 reads ANQGSEA. V trimming: 5 bases; J trimming: 6 bases; junction bases outside the gene matches: 15. The CDR3 sequence is 15 residues long. CDR3 sequence: CSVRGGRESPSEQYF. Written as DNA, the CDR3 is TGCAGCGTTCGGGGGGGGCGGGAGTCCCCGTCCGAGCAGTACTTC.

J is TRBJ2-2 and V is TRBV20-1, with D perhaps TRBD2 (6 bases). Trimming pared 1 base from V and 1 base from J, leaving 10 bases between. Per the germline V gene, CDR1 is DFQATT and CDR2 is SNEGSKA (reference sequence). The CDR3 covers 15 residues. The CDR3 DNA reads TGCAGTGCTAGAGTCAGTAGCGGGAACACCGGGGAGCTGTTTTTT. This encodes CSARVSSGNTGELFF.

This clonotype was observed a few times. The chain links TRBV29-1 to TRBJ1-3; D may be TRBD1 (5 bases). Germline assignment: CDR1 SQVTM and CDR2 ANQGSEA. Between the trimmed V and J ends, which lost 4 bases and 1 base, there was a span of 20 bases. The CDR3 contains 17 residues. The CDR3 nucleotides read TGCAGCGTTGTTGGACCCCCCACGGACACTTCTGGAAACACCATATATTTT. Translated: CSVVGPPTDTSGNTIYF.

The chain couples TRBV7-2 to TRBJ2-5; maybe TRBD2 (6 bases). In germline, CDR1 is SGHTA, CDR2 FQGNSA. V lost 7 bases to trimming and J lost 5 bases, with 14 bases between them. The CDR3 runs 13 residues. The CDR3 spells CASTTGRGETQYF. The CDR3 DNA reads TGTGCCAGCACCACGGGTCGGGGGGAGACCCAGTACTTC.

The chain employs TRBV7-9 and TRBJ2-1; D is unresolved. V was clipped by 5 bases and J by 4 bases, with 15 bases between them. This CDR3 comprises 15 residues. Germline loops: CDR1 SEHNR, CDR2 FQNEAQ (reference sequence). The CDR3: CASSHRGTIYNEQFF. The CDR3, as DNA: TGTGCCAGCAGCCACAGAGGTACAATTTACAATGAGCAGTTCTTC.

V is TRBV5-1 and J is TRBJ2-2; D tentatively reads TRBD1 or TRBD2 (5 bases each). This CDR3 has 16 amino acids. V shed 1 base and J shed 7 bases, with 17 bases lying between them. CDR1 SGHRS and CDR2 YFSETQ come from the germline V gene. The CDR3 region has the DNA TGCGCCAGCAGCTTGTTGGGGACGGAACGGCGCGGGGAGCTGTTTTTT. Its protein product is CASSLLGTERRGELFF.

This clonotype was detected a few times. CDR3 protein: CASSVGQFTGELFF. In DNA form, the CDR3 reads TGCGCCAGCAGCGTGGGACAATTCACCGGGGAGCTGTTTTTT. V is TRBV5-1 and J is TRBJ2-2, with D tentatively TRBD1 (6 bases). The V end was cut by 4 bases, the J end by 4 bases, with 11 bases between. Germline loops: CDR1 SGHRS, CDR2 YFSETQ. This CDR3 is built from 14 residues.